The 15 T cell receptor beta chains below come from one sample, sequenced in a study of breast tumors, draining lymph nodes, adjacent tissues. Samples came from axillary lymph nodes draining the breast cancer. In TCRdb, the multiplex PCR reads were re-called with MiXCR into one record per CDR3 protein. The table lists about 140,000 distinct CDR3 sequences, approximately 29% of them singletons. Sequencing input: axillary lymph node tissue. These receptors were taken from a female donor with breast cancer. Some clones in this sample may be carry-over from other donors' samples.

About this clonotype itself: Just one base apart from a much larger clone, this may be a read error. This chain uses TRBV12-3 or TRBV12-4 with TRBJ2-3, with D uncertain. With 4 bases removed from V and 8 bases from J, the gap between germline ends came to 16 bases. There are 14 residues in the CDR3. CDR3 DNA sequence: TGTGCCAGCAGTTATGGGCCAGCTTCGGGTACGCAGTATTTT. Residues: CASSYGPASGTQYF.

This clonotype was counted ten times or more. The CDR3: CASSLNRDREKLFF. CDR3 DNA: TGTGCCAGCAGTCTCAACCGGGACCGAGAAAAACTGTTTTTT. This chain links TRBV12-3 or TRBV12-4 with TRBJ1-4; possible D gene TRBD1, 5 bases. The CDR3 contains 14 residues. V was shortened by 5 bases and J by 8 bases, with 15 bases between the two germline ends.

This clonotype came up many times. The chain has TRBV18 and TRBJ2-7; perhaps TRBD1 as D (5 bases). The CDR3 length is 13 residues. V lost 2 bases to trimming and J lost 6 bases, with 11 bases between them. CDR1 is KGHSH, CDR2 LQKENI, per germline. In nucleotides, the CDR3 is TGTGCCAGCTCACCAATTGACAGCGTCGAGCAGTACTTC. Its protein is CASSPIDSVEQYF.

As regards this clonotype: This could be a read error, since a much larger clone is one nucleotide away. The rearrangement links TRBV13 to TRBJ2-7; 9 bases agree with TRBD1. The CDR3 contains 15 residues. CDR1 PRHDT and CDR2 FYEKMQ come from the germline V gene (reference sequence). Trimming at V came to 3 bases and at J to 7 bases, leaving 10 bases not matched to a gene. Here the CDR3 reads CASSFRGQGVWEQYF. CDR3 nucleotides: TGTGCCAGCAGCTTTAGGGGACAGGGTGTTTGGGAGCAGTACTTC.

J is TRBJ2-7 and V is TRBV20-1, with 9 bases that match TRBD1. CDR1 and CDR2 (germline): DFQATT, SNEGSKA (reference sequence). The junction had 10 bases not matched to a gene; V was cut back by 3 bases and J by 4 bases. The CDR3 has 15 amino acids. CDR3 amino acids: CSARGSGQGSYEQYF. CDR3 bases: TGCAGTGCTAGGGGTTCTGGACAGGGGTCGTACGAGCAGTACTTC.

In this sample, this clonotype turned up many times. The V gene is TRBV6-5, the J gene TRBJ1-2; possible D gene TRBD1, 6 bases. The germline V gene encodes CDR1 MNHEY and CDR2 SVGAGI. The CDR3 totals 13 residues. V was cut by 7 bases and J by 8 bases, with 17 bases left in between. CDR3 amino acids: CASTMGGAWGYTF. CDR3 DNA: TGTGCCAGCACTATGGGGGGGGCCTGGGGCTACACCTTC.

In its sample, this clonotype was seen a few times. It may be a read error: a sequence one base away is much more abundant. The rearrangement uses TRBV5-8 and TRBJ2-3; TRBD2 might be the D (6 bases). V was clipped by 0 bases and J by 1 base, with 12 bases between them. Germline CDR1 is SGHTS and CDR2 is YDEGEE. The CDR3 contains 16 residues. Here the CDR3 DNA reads TGTGCCAGCAGCTTGGCCCTAGCGTATGGCACAGATACGCAGTATTTT. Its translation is CASSLALAYGTDTQYF.

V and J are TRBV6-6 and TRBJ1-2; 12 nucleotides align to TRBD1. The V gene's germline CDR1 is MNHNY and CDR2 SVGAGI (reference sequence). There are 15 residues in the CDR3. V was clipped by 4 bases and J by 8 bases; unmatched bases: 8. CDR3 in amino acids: CASSSSGTGGGGYTF. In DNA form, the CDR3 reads TGTGCCAGCAGTTCATCCGGGACAGGGGGCGGGGGCTACACCTTC.

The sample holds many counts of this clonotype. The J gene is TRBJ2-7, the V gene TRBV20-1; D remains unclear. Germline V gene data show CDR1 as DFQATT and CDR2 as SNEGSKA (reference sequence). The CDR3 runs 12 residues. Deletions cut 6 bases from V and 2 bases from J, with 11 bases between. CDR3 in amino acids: CSAPEQTYEQYF. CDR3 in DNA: TGCAGTGCCCCGGAACAGACCTACGAGCAGTACTTC.

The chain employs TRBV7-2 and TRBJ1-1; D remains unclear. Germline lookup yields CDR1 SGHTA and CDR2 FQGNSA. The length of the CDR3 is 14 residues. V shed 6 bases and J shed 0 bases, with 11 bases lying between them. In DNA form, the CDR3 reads TGTGCCAGCAGAACCCAGGTCCTGAACACTGAAGCTTTCTTT. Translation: CASRTQVLNTEAFF.

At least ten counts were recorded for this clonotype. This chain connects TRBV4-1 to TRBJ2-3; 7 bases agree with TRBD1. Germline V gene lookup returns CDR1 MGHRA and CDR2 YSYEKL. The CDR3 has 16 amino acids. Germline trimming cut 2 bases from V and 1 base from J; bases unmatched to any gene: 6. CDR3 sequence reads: CASSQSTGLGTDTQYF. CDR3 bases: TGCGCCAGCAGCCAATCGACAGGGCTTGGCACAGATACGCAGTATTTT.

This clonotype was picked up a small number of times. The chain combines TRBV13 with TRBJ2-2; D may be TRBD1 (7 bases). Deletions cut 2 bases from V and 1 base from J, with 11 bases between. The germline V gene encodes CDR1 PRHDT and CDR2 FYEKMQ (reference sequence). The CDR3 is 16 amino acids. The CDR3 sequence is CASSLQGGRNTGELFF. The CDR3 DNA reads TGTGCCAGCAGCTTACAGGGGGGCCGGAACACCGGGGAGCTGTTTTTT.

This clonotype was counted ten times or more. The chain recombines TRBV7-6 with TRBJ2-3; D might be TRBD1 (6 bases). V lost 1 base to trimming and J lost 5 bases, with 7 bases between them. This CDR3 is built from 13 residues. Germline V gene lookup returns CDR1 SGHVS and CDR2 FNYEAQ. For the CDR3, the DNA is TGTGCCAGCAGCTTAGGCAGGGGAGATACGCAGTATTTT. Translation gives CASSLGRGDTQYF. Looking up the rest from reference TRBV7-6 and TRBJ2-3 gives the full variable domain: GAGVSQSPRYKVTKRGQDVALRCDPISGHVSLYWYRQALGQGPEFLTYFNYEAQQDKSGLPNDRFSAERPEGSISTLTIQRTEQRDSAMYRCASSLGRGDTQYFGPGTRLTVL.

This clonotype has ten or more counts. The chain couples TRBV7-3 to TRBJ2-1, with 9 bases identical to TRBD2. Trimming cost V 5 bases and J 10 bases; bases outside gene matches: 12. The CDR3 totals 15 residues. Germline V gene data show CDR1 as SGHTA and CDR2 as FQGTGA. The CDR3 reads CASSQTSGLAEEQFF. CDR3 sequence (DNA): TGTGCCAGCAGCCAGACCTCGGGACTAGCCGAGGAGCAGTTCTTC.

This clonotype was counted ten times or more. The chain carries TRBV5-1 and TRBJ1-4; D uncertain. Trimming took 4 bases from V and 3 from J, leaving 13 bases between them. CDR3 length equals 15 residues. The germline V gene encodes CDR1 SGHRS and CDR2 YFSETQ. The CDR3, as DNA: TGCGCCAGCAGCGCCGAGGGCAGTGCTAATGAAAAACTGTTTTTT. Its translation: CASSAEGSANEKLFF.